The 31 T cell receptor beta chains below come from one sample, sequenced in a study of tumor and adjacent non-tumor tissue in lung cancer. The template was RNA from unsorted bulk tissue. TCRbeta libraries were built with three rounds of nested PCR, modified from ARM-PCR. TCRdb processed the multiplex PCR reads anew with MiXCR; each CDR3 protein has one entry. The profile shows more than 85,000 distinct CDR3 sequences, over 75% of them singletons. Sequences were obtained from lung tumor tissue. The receptors stem from a man between 65 and 85 years old with non-small cell lung cancer.

Comment on this clonotype: The junction and the germline gene differ at one end; a read error may be behind it. The chain recombines TRBV20-1 with TRBJ2-3; D possibly uses TRBD1 or TRBD2 (5 bases each). CDR1 is DFQATT, CDR2 SNEGSKA, per germline (reference sequence). The CDR3 consists of 14 residues. The CDR3 spells CSASRRDHTDRQYF. In nucleotides, the CDR3 is TGCAGTGCTAGTCGCAGGGACCACACAGATAGGCAGTATTTT.

A word on this clonotype: Because it lacks the conserved phenylalanine or tryptophan at the end, this CDR3 is likely a read error. This chain links TRBV4-2 with TRBJ2-7, with TRBD2 as a possible D gene (5 bases). Per the germline V gene, CDR1 is LGHNA and CDR2 is YNFKEQ. The CDR3 consists of 14 residues. The CDR3 protein is CASSQGRGLYGQYL. CDR3 DNA: TGTGCCAGCAGCCAAGGACGGGGTCTCTACGGGCAGTACTTA.

Details on this clonotype: The CDR3 carries no conserved terminal phenylalanine or tryptophan, so it likely arises from a read error. The genes are TRBV28 and TRBJ2-3, with D unclear. Germline CDR1 reads MDHEN; CDR2 reads SYDVKM. This CDR3 spans 14 amino acids. CDR3 protein: CASSRTPSTDTQYY. CDR3 sequence (DNA): TGTGCTAGCTCTAGAACTCCTAGCACAGATACGCAGTATTAT.

Comments on this clonotype: At one end, the junction sequence differs from germline, possibly due to a read error. The genes are TRBV6-5 and TRBJ1-4; TRBD1 agrees at 10 bases. Germline V gene sequence: CDR1 MNHEY, CDR2 SVGAGI. The CDR3 covers 15 residues. This CDR3 is CSSKSGQGGGEKLFF. The CDR3 coding sequence is TGTTCCAGCAAATCTGGACAGGGGGGAGGTGAAAAACTGTTTTTT.

On this clonotype: The junction shows a germline mismatch at one end, possibly a read error. The chain is built from TRBV12-3 or TRBV12-4 and TRBJ2-3, with D perhaps TRBD1 (5 bases). CDR3 length: 17 residues. The CDR3 loop reads CASSFSIGNVVTDTQYF. DNA of the CDR3: TGTGCCAGCAGTTTTAGCATAGGGAACGTTGTGACAGATACACAGTATTTT.

Comment on this clonotype: The CDR3 carries no conserved terminal phenylalanine or tryptophan, so it likely arises from a read error. The rearrangement links TRBV6-1 to TRBJ2-7; 11 positions match TRBD2. V was pared by 2 bases and J by 7 bases, with 16 bases of the junction left unmatched. This CDR3 region has 18 residues. Germline CDR1 reads MNHNS; CDR2 reads SASEGT. CDR3 in amino acids: CASSELAGGPSTAEEQYL. CDR3 bases: TGTGCCAGCAGTGAACTAGCGGGAGGCCCCTCGACGGCTGAAGAGCAGTACCTC.

Remarks on this clonotype: A read error may account for a junction end that differs from germline. The V gene is TRBV6-1, the J gene TRBJ2-6; weak D call: TRBD2 (6 bases). The CDR3 extends over 13 amino acids. Germline V gene sequence: CDR1 MNHNS, CDR2 SASEGT. The CDR3, as DNA: TGTGACAGCGGGCACTCTGGGGACAACGTCCTGACTTTC. Protein: CDSGHSGDNVLTF.

The genes are TRBV5-5 and TRBJ1-2, with 9 bases fitting TRBD1. The CDR3 extends over 16 amino acids. J gave up 11 bases and V 0 bases, and 14 bases lay outside the gene matches. From germline, CDR1 is SGHKS and CDR2 YYEKEE (reference sequence). CDR3 sequence: CASSLEYLGQGSGYTF. DNA for the CDR3: TGTGCCAGCAGCTTGGAGTATCTGGGACAGGGCAGTGGTTACACCTTC.

This clonotype was recorded a few times. V usage is TRBV11-1 and J usage is TRBJ2-1; perhaps TRBD1 as D (6 bases). Germline V gene sequence: CDR1 SGHAT, CDR2 FQDESV (reference sequence). CDR3 length: 16 amino acids. V lost 10 bases to trimming and J lost 8 bases, with 27 bases between them. The CDR3, as DNA: TGTGCCAATAGCCCCCGGCCGGGGCAGGGGCCACATGAGCAGTTCTTC. It specifies CANSPRPGQGPHEQFF.

Notes on this clonotype: One junction end disagrees with the germline gene, perhaps due to a read error. The chain joins TRBV10-3 to TRBJ2-7, with 7 bases that match TRBD1. Germline CDR1 ENHRY, CDR2 SYGVKD. This CDR3 region has 13 residues. The CDR3 is CATRETGFYEQYF. CDR3 coding DNA: TGCGCCACCAGGGAGACAGGGTTCTACGAGCAGTATTTC.

The chain links TRBV11-2 to TRBJ1-2; D remains unclear. Germline-derived CDR1 and CDR2 are SGHAT and FQNNGV. The CDR3 loop spans 15 amino acids. The V gene lost 2 bases and the J gene lost 4 bases, with 14 bases spanning the gap. The chain's CDR3 is CASSLLGQAPYGYTF. DNA of the CDR3: TGTGCCAGCAGCTTATTAGGCCAGGCTCCCTATGGCTACACCTTC.

About this clonotype: One end of the junction fails to match germline, which may point to a read error. The CDR3 loop is CASNLDQGAPYEPHF. The CDR3 DNA reads as TGTGCCAGCAACTTAGATCAGGGGGCCCCCTACGAGCCGCACTTC. This chain links TRBV11-2 with TRBJ2-7; 8 positions agree with TRBD1. The CDR3 runs to 15 residues. Germline loops: CDR1 SGHAT, CDR2 FQNNGV.

In this sample, this clonotype turned up a few times. A much more abundant neighbour one base away suggests this may be a read error. The chain joins TRBV28 to TRBJ1-5; D uncertain. The CDR3 covers 12 residues. Germline CDR1 MDHEN, CDR2 SYDVKM. This CDR3 is CVSSLQTQPQHF. CDR3 DNA sequence: TGTGTCAGCAGTTTACAAACCCAGCCCCAGCATTTT.

The DNA of the CDR3 is TGCAGTGCTAAGAGTGCTCGGGCGGGCTCCTACAATGAGCAGTTCTTC. Its translation is CSAKSARAGSYNEQFF. This chain links TRBV20-1 with TRBJ2-1; TRBD2 might be the D (5 bases). The germline CDR1 and CDR2 sequences are DFQATT and SNEGSKA (reference sequence). This CDR3 is 16 amino acids long. The germline V and J ends were trimmed by 4 bases and 0 bases, with 16 bases remaining between them.

Notes on this clonotype: Here the CDR3 omits its conserved ending phenylalanine or tryptophan, so a read error is the likely source. It is unclear where the CDR3 begins or ends on the DNA, so no DNA is shown, and the CDR3 is as TCRdb lists it. J is TRBJ2-2 and V is TRBV6-2 or TRBV6-3. The CDR3 extends over 14 residues, inclusive of both ends. Germline-derived CDR1 and CDR2 are MNHEY and SVGEGT. The CDR3 is CASKRGRNTGELFL.

This clonotype qualifies as medium-sized. CDR3 protein: CASSFRDRETNYGYTF. DNA of the CDR3: TGTGCCAGCAGTTTCCGGGACAGGGAGACTAACTATGGCTACACCTTC. V gene TRBV12-3 or TRBV12-4 combines with J gene TRBJ1-2, with 9 bases aligning to TRBD1. V was pared by 3 bases and J by 0 bases, with 5 bases of the junction left unmatched. The CDR3 extends over 16 amino acids.

In regard to this clonotype: Germline is not matched at one junction end, which may reflect a read error. J is TRBJ2-2 and V is TRBV4-1; perhaps TRBD2 as D (6 bases). Germline V gives CDR1 MGHRA, CDR2 YSYEKL. The CDR3 runs 19 residues. CDR3 region: CAISQVSFWAGSVTGELFF. Here the CDR3 DNA reads TGCGCCATCAGCCAAGTATCATTTTGGGCGGGATCAGTCACCGGGGAGCTGTTTTTC.

A remark on this clonotype: A single base separates this from a much larger clone, so it may be a read error. The chain links TRBV11-1 to TRBJ2-7; D unclear. The germline gives CDR1 SGHAT, CDR2 FQDESV (reference sequence). The V end lost 3 bases, the J end lost 2 bases, and 11 bases lay between the germline ends. This CDR3 comprises 14 residues. CDR3 amino acids: CASSFPVGAYEQYF. The CDR3, as DNA: TGTGCCAGCAGCTTTCCCGTCGGCGCCTACGAGCAGTACTTC.

Of note for this clonotype: One junction end does not reproduce the germline sequence, and a read error may be involved. V gene TRBV11-2 combines with J gene TRBJ2-1, with D perhaps matching TRBD1 or TRBD2 (7 bases each). CDR3 size: 14 residues. CDR1 and CDR2 from the germline V gene are SGHAT and FQNNGV. CDR3 in DNA: TGTGCCAACAGCTTAGCAGGGGGGGCCAGTGAGCAGTTCTTC. This translates into CANSLAGGASEQFF.

The rearrangement uses TRBV4-2 and TRBJ2-1; D is perhaps TRBD1 (6 bases). Trimming left V 6 bases short and J 6 bases short, with 15 bases between. The CDR3 loop spans 14 amino acids. The germline CDR1 and CDR2 sequences are LGHNA and YNFKEQ. In nucleotides, the CDR3 is TGTGCCAGCAGAGGGGGTGGTAGTTTCAATGAGCAGTTCTTC. This sequence encodes CASRGGGSFNEQFF.

This clonotype was observed a few times. Relative to the germline gene, one junction end is altered; a read error may explain this. The chain employs TRBV6-5 and TRBJ2-1, with 8 bases lining up with TRBD2. Per the germline V gene, CDR1 is MNHEY and CDR2 is SVGAGI. The CDR3 length is 14 residues. This chain's CDR3 is CASSFRTSINERFF. The CDR3 DNA reads as TGTGCCAGCAGTTTTCGGACTAGCATCAATGAGCGGTTCTTC.

This clonotype is medium-sized (0.01 to 0.1%). V and J are TRBV11-2 and TRBJ2-5; the match to TRBD2 covers 8 bases. V shed 5 bases and J 5 bases; nucleotides not matched to a gene: 16. This CDR3 has 17 residues. Germline values: CDR1 SGHAT, CDR2 FQNNGV. CDR3 amino acids: CASSIGTSREFGETQYF. CDR3 nucleotide sequence: TGTGCCAGCAGCATAGGGACTAGTCGGGAATTCGGGGAGACCCAGTACTTC.

In this sample, this clonotype turned up many times. This rearrangement joins TRBV10-2 to TRBJ1-2; TRBD1 matches at 7 bases. In germline, CDR1 is WSHSY, CDR2 SAAADI. Losses at the gene ends were 3 bases for V and 7 bases for J; bases not matched to a gene: 5. The CDR3 loop spans 13 amino acids. CDR3 sequence (DNA): TGCGCCAGCAGTGACTCGACAGGGTTTGGCTACACCTTC. This codes for CASSDSTGFGYTF.

Comment on this clonotype: This may be a read error: a much more frequent sequence differs by one nucleotide. The V and J genes are TRBV5-1 and TRBJ1-5; a possible D gene is TRBD1 (5 bases). Germline V gene sequence: CDR1 SGHRS, CDR2 YFSETQ. The CDR3 covers 13 residues. CDR3 sequence: CVSSHGRGQPQHF. The DNA of the CDR3 is TGCGTCAGCAGCCACGGGCGGGGGCAGCCCCAGCATTTT. Full variable domain (missing parts from reference TRBV5-1 and TRBJ1-5): KAGVTQTPRYLIKTRGQQVTLSCSPISGHRSVSWYQQTPGQGLQFLFEYFSETQRNKGNFPGRFSGRQFSNSRSEMNVSTLELGDSALYLCVSSHGRGQPQHFGDGTRLSIL.

Remarks on this clonotype: A junction boundary mismatches the germline segment, possibly from a read error. The chain links TRBV11-2 to TRBJ1-1; no firm D call. This CDR3 has 13 amino acids. Germline lookup yields CDR1 SGHAT and CDR2 FQNNGV. This CDR3 is CTSNLGIFDKPFF. DNA of the CDR3: TGTACCAGCAACTTAGGGATATTCGATAAACCTTTCTTT.

In the case of this clonotype: Since no conserved phenylalanine or tryptophan closes the CDR3, a read error is the likely cause. No DNA is shown, since the ends of the CDR3 on it are uncertain; the CDR3 is the one TCRdb lists. The chain joins TRBV6-5 to TRBJ1-2. Counting both end residues, the CDR3 totals 16 amino acids. Germline V gene lookup returns CDR1 MNHEY and CDR2 SVGAGI. CDR3 region: CASSYTRRPANYGCTL.

This sequence joins TRBV20-1 and TRBJ2-1; a weak D match, TRBD2 (5 bases). CDR1 DFQATT and CDR2 SNEGSKA come from the germline V gene (reference sequence). The CDR3 has 14 residues. V lost 7 bases, J lost 3 bases, and 16 bases lay in between. DNA for the CDR3: TGCAGTGGTAGTATGGGAGTTGGCTACAATGAGCAGTTCTTC. Translated, it gives CSGSMGVGYNEQFF.

On this clonotype: At one end, the junction sequence differs from germline, possibly due to a read error. V is TRBV9 and J is TRBJ2-2; D remains ambiguous. CDR3 length: 13 amino acids. Germline CDR1 SGDLS, CDR2 YYNGEE. DNA of the CDR3: TGTGCCATCAGCGTAGCTAGGGCCGGGGAGCTGTTTTTT. This gives the protein CAISVARAGELFF.

The sample holds one count of this clonotype. The chain is built from TRBV4-3 and TRBJ2-2; the D gene is possibly TRBD1 (5 bases). V lost 7 bases, J lost 7 bases, and 16 bases lay in between. This CDR3 region has 14 residues. Germline V gives CDR1 LGHNA, CDR2 YSLEER. The CDR3 loop reads CASNHRWLVGELFF. CDR3 sequence (DNA): TGCGCCAGCAACCACAGGTGGCTGGTCGGGGAGCTGTTTTTT.

Details on this clonotype: A much larger clone lies one base from this, so it may be a read error. This chain links TRBV5-1 with TRBJ2-7, with D possibly being TRBD2 (5 bases). This CDR3 comprises 13 residues. Germline V lookup: CDR1 SGHRS, CDR2 YFSETQ. The CDR3 loop is CASRGLAGYEHYF. The CDR3 region has the DNA TGCGCCAGCCGCGGGCTAGCTGGCTACGAGCACTACTTC.

Regarding this clonotype: A read error is possible here, since a much larger clone lies one base away. V is TRBV27 and J is TRBJ1-4, with a possible D match to TRBD1 (5 bases). V was pared by 5 bases and J by 3 bases, with 16 bases between. Germline-derived CDR1 and CDR2 are MNHEY and SMNVEV (reference sequence). This CDR3 comprises 16 residues. The chain's CDR3 is CASSPGEGRSNEKLFF. The DNA for the CDR3 is TGTGCCAGCAGTCCAGGAGAGGGGAGGTCTAATGAAAAACTGTTTTTT. Variable domain in full (rest from reference TRBV27 and TRBJ1-4): EAQVTQNPRYLITVTGKKLTVTCSQNMNHEYMSWYRQDPGLGLRQIYYSMNVEVTDKGDVPEGYKVSRKEKRNFPLILESPSPNQTSLYFCASSPGEGRSNEKLFFGSGTQLSVL.